A selection of T cell receptor beta chains follows, all from one sample in a study of Siglec-9 on CD8 T cells in melanoma. The data were produced by immunoSEQ multiplex PCR, yet TCRdb's version contains in-frame clones alone and is incomplete. In the table there are about 36,000 clones, 80% to 85% of which are singletons. Sequenced material: Siglec-9- CD8+ T cells sorted from blood. These receptors came from a human donor in good health. CDR3s include the opening cysteine and the closing phenylalanine or tryptophan. Some rows mark clone size as missing; the rest say once, few, many or name a class of expanded clone.

>TRBJ2-2|TRBV27|.
CASSLWENTGELFF
>TRBJ1-2|TRBV2|few
CASSEAGGYNYGYTF
>TRBJ1-5|TRBV19|few
CASTVGGNQPQHF
>TRBJ2-1|TRBV4-1|.
CASSRLLAGGQREQFF
>TRBJ1-1|TRBV6-5|.
CASSYRGSTEAFF
>TRBJ2-6|TRBV6-6|.
CASSYGQVMTF
>TRBJ2-7|TRBV4-1|.
CASSQDHQVHYEQYF
>TRBJ1-2|TRBV9|once
CASSVGNSGGGYTF
>TRBJ2-7|TRBV6-6|.
CASSKGERGGDEQYF
>TRBJ2-7|TRBV7-9|once
CAGQAHDYEQYF
>TRBJ2-5|TRBV11-2|.
CASSLAGSWLSETQYF
>TRBJ1-1|TRBV5-1|.
CASSEGQGLNTEAFF
>TRBJ2-1|TRBV5-1|.
CASRYGTGWNEQFF
>TRBJ1-2|TRBV13|.
CASSPGQGSINGYTF
>TRBJ2-5|TRBV2|.
CASSLTGREETQYF
>TRBJ1-3|TRBV29-1|.
CSVEDSQARYF
>TRBJ2-5|TRBV28|.
CASSFLTESQETQYF
>TRBJ2-3|TRBV6-1|.
CASSLGTQYF
>TRBJ2-1|TRBV6-1|.
CASSEEAGGLNEQFF
>TRBJ2-2|TRBV6-5|.
CASGVSNTGELFF
>TRBJ1-5|TRBV27|few
CASSLSGAVQPQHF
>TRBJ2-2|TRBV15|.
CATSGREENTGELFF
>TRBJ2-7|TRBV7-9|.
CASSLAVLSSYEQYF
>TRBJ2-3|TRBV5-6|.
CASTNPDLGNDPDTQYF
>TRBJ2-7|TRBV27|.
CASSFPGSPLREQYF
>TRBJ2-7|TRBV10-2|.
CASSESGGPSYEQYF
>TRBJ2-7|TRBV6-1|.
CASSVDRYSYEQYF
>TRBJ2-7|TRBV4-1|.
CASSHADGPGDEQYF
>TRBJ1-1|TRBV27|.
CASSYQGSNTEAFF